The clone carrying this T cell receptor beta chain was seen repeatedly, ten times or more. Its antigen is undetermined. Authors' methods: Built for papillary thyroid cancer, a distant-metastasis classifier drew on CDR3 differences across clinicopathological groups. TCRdb used MiXCR to call clones anew from the PCR reads. These V and J calls derive from TCRdb rather than the authors' analysis. The sample contains some 31,000 clones, approximately 7% of which appear only once. Per the germline V gene, CDR1 is SGDLS and CDR2 is YYNGEE. V was trimmed by 4 bases and J by 0 bases, leaving 9 bases between them. The CDR3 spans 14 residues. The data were taken from a study of metastatic and nonmetastatic thyroid tumors. Background on the study: Blood and tumor or nodule tissue repertoires from malignant and benign thyroid patients were compared. Overall study results and limits: According to reports, the diversity of TCR beta was significantly higher in malignant thyroid tumors than in benign nodules, and this held in both blood and tumor samples.

All patients were untreated before thyroid surgery. Sequencing was performed on blood. The source of this sequence is a female donor with papillary thyroid cancer or a benign thyroid nodule (not recorded which). Some clones in this sample may be carry-over from other donors' samples. The J gene is TRBJ2-3, the V gene TRBV9, with TRBD2 as a possible D gene (6 bases). As DNA, the CDR3 is TGTGCCAGCAGCTTGAGCGGGAGCACAGATACGCAGTATTTT. This gives the protein CASSLSGSTDTQYF.